This T cell receptor beta chain was recorded in a study of cytomegalovirus exposure and HLA in healthy donors. TCRdb's copy holds only in-frame clones and misses some; the assay was immunoSEQ multiplex PCR. The repertoire includes around 300,000 clones, roughly 86% of them detected once, and roughly 0.88% sits in the top ten. This clonotype was obtained from a man aged 30 to 45 in good health and CMV-seronegative. The sequenced sample was PBMCs.

The CDR3 loop is CASSSGTANTEAFF. CDR3 DNA sequence: TGTGCCAGCAGCTCCGGGACAGCGAACACTGAAGCTTTCTTT. The chain links TRBV6-6 to TRBJ1-1, with 7 nucleotides matching TRBD1. Germline V gives CDR1 MNHNY, CDR2 SVGAGI (reference sequence). After removal of 6 bases from V and 1 base from J, the junction contained 5 bases not matched to a gene. The length of the CDR3 is 14 residues.